The 5 T cell receptor beta chains listed next were all sequenced from one sample in a study of cytomegalovirus exposure and HLA in healthy donors. PCR employed 60 Vbeta and 13 Jbeta primers. Only in-frame clones appear in the TCRdb table, and some are missing; sequencing was by immunoSEQ multiplex PCR. Among some 170,000 clones listed, 79% were seen once. Material for sequencing was PBMCs. The receptors come from a man aged 40-55 years in good health and CMV-seronegative.

The V call is TRBV6-5, the J call TRBJ2-1, with a weak D call TRBD2 (5 bases). Germline V gene sequence: CDR1 MNHEY, CDR2 SVGAGI. Trimming took off 8 bases at V and 2 bases at J, with 10 bases between the two ends. CDR3 length equals 13 residues. The CDR3 region is CASATGTYNEQFF. CDR3 nucleotide sequence: TGTGCCAGCGCAACCGGGACCTACAATGAGCAGTTCTTC.

For this clone: Germline and junction disagree at one end, which may indicate a read error. Here the CDR3 DNA reads TGTGCCAGCAGCGGAAGAGCGATTTCTGGGGCCAACGGCCTGACTTTC. Its protein product is CASSGRAISGANGLTF. The chain employs TRBV9 and TRBJ2-6; tentatively, D is TRBD1 (5 bases). This CDR3 spans 16 amino acids. Germline CDR1 and CDR2: SGDLS and YYNGEE. Using reference TRBV9 and TRBJ2-6 for the parts outside the CDR3, the full variable domain is DSGVTQTPKHLITATGQRVTLRCSPRSGDLSVYWYQQSLDQGLQFLIQYYNGEERAKGNILERFSAQQFPDLHSELNLSSLELGDSALYFCASSGRAISGANGLTFGAGSRLTVL.

The chain recombines TRBV5-4 with TRBJ2-7; 8 bases agree with TRBD2. The CDR3 extends over 16 amino acids. The germline V gene encodes CDR1 SGHNT and CDR2 YYREEE (reference sequence). V gave up 4 bases and J gave up 3 bases; unmatched junction bases: 12. The CDR3 region has the DNA TGTGCCAGCAGCCAAGACCCCGGGGGGGTGAGCTACGAGCAGTACTTC. Protein: CASSQDPGGVSYEQYF. The complete variable domain, with remaining parts taken from reference TRBV5-4 and TRBJ2-7, reads ETGVTQSPTHLIKTRGQQVTLRCSSQSGHNTVSWYQQALGQGPQFIFQYYREEENGRGNFPPRFSGLQFPNYSSELNVNALELDDSALYLCASSQDPGGVSYEQYFGPGTRLTVT.

Only one count was recorded for this clone. The chain carries TRBV27 and TRBJ2-7; 10 nucleotides line up with TRBD1. Trimming removed 5 bases from V and 1 base from J; junction bases left unmatched: 14. The CDR3 runs to 18 residues. Germline lookup yields CDR1 MNHEY and CDR2 SMNVEV (reference sequence). The CDR3 loop is CASSNTSWSGQGSYEQYF. Written as DNA, the CDR3 is TGTGCCAGCAGTAACACGTCGTGGTCGGGACAGGGGTCCTACGAGCAGTACTTC.

The rearrangement uses TRBV15 and TRBJ2-5; a weak D match, TRBD2 (6 bases). The J call may not be correct, given that the DNA end is closer to TRBJ2-7. The CDR3 is 16 residues long. Germline V gene lookup returns CDR1 LNHNV and CDR2 YYDKDF (reference sequence). The DNA of the CDR3 is TGTGCCACCAGCAGAGTCGGGAGTGGGGGATCCTACGAGCAGTACTTC. Translation: CATSRVGSGGSYEQYF.